This T cell receptor (beta chain) came from a study of blood T cell repertoires in COVID-19. On the study more broadly: In each case, the material was cDNA or gDNA derived from T cells, B-cell-depleted T cells, or PBMCs.

Clones were sequenced by immunoSEQ multiplex PCR, and TCRdb holds only the in-frame ones, with some missing. The table lists around 170,000 clones, about 86% of them singletons. The CDR3 loop spans 11 amino acids. Germline V CDR1 and CDR2: GTSNPN, SVGIG (reference sequence). Trimming removed 1 base from V and 7 bases from J, with 5 bases in between. The sequenced sample was peripheral blood. V and J are TRBV30 and TRBJ2-1; D unresolved. This TCR was sampled from a young man with active or convalescent COVID-19. The DNA of the CDR3 is TGTGCCTGGAGTGACGGGAATGAGCAGTTCTTC. This codes for CAWSDGNEQFF.